The 4 T cell receptor beta chains given below trace back to one sample, sequenced in a study of T cells in narcolepsy. TCRdb's copy holds only in-frame clones and misses some; the assay was immunoSEQ multiplex PCR. The sample includes tens of thousands of clones, about four fifths of them seen just once. Sequencing input: CD45RA- memory CD4+ T cells from PBMCs. Receptors originate from a human donor with narcolepsy.

The chain links TRBV20-1 to TRBJ1-4; D not certain. CDR3 length equals 10 residues. Germline CDR1 and CDR2: DFQATT and SNEGSKA (reference sequence). The CDR3 DNA follows: TGCGCCGCTATGAGTGAAAAACTGTTTTTT. This codes for CAAMSEKLFF.

Worth noting for this clone: The sample carries other DNA sequences with the same CDR3. This rearrangement joins TRBV14 to TRBJ1-6; D gene unclear. The CDR3 extends over 17 amino acids. Trimming removed 1 base at V and 2 bases at J, with 12 bases between. CDR1 SGHDN and CDR2 FVKESK come from the germline V gene. The CDR3 coding sequence is TGTGCCAGCAGCCAAGTTGCGGGGAGCACCTATAATTCACCCCTCCACTTT. Residues: CASSQVAGSTYNSPLHF.

V is TRBV28 and J is TRBJ2-1; possible D gene TRBD2, 6 bases. CDR1 and CDR2 (germline): MDHEN, SYDVKM. Trimming removed 5 bases at V and 5 bases at J, with 13 bases between. The CDR3 consists of 14 residues. CDR3 nucleotides: TGTGCCAGCAGTCTCGCGGGACTCCACAATGAGCAGTTCTTC. Protein: CASSLAGLHNEQFF. The whole variable domain, remainder taken from reference TRBV28 and TRBJ2-1, is DVKVTQSSRYLVKRTGEKVFLECVQDMDHENMFWYRQDPGLGLRLIYFSYDVKMKEKGDIPEGYSVSREKKERFSLILESASTNQTSMYLCASSLAGLHNEQFFGPGTRLTVL.

This clone came up once. The CDR3 sequence is CASSSDRWDQPQHF. The CDR3, as DNA: TGCGCCAGCAGCTCCGACAGATGGGATCAGCCCCAGCATTTT. This rearrangement joins TRBV5-1 to TRBJ1-5; possibly TRBD1 for D (5 bases). Trimming removed 3 bases at V and 5 bases at J, with 12 bases between. The CDR3 totals 14 residues. Germline loops: CDR1 SGHRS, CDR2 YFSETQ.